These 30 T cell receptor beta chains share one sample of origin, sequenced in a study of blood T cell repertoires in COVID-19. Assay used: immunoSEQ multiplex PCR; TCRdb lists only in-frame clones, some missing. The sample contains approximately 68,000 clones, roughly 82% of which appear only once. Input material: peripheral blood. These receptors originate from a human donor in a cohort sampled during active COVID-19.

The chain couples TRBV2 to TRBJ2-7; TRBD1 might be the D (6 bases). The germline gives CDR1 SNHLY, CDR2 FYNNEI. Trimming shortened V by 3 bases and J by 4 bases, and 10 bases separated the two germline ends. This CDR3 is built from 13 residues. CDR3 DNA: TGTGCCAGCAGTGACGGACAGATTTACGAGCAGTACTTC. Its translation: CASSDGQIYEQYF. Together with reference TRBV2 and TRBJ2-7, the CDR3 gives the full variable domain: EPEVTQTPSHQVTQMGQEVILRCVPISNHLYFYWYRQILGQKVEFLVSFYNNEISEKSEIFDDQFSVERPDGSNFTLKIRSTKLEDSAMYFCASSDGQIYEQYFGPGTRLTVT.

This clone was observed a single time. The CDR3: CASTLGARYTF. CDR3 in DNA: TGTGCCAGCACCCTGGGCGCGCGCTACACCTTC. This chain links TRBV7-9 with TRBJ1-2; D is uncertain. Trimming removed 7 bases from V and 9 bases from J, with 12 bases in between. Germline CDR1 is SEHNR and CDR2 is FQNEAQ (reference sequence). The CDR3 covers 11 residues.

The chain is built from TRBV12-3 or TRBV12-4 and TRBJ1-2, with TRBD1 as a possible D gene (6 bases). This CDR3 region has 13 residues. V was cut by 5 bases and J by 8 bases, with 15 bases left in between. The CDR3 sequence: CASSHPGTTGYTF. CDR3 DNA: TGTGCCAGCAGTCATCCCGGGACAACCGGCTACACCTTC.

V and J are TRBV4-1 and TRBJ2-5, with 11 bases aligning to TRBD2. Germline loops: CDR1 MGHRA, CDR2 YSYEKL. The CDR3 contains 16 residues. V shed 0 bases, J shed 5 bases, and the junction held 5 bases outside the gene matches. The CDR3 spells CASSQEGLAGGETQYF. DNA of the CDR3: TGCGCCAGCAGCCAAGAAGGACTAGCGGGCGGTGAGACCCAGTACTTC.

V and J are TRBV5-1 and TRBJ2-3; 13 positions agree with TRBD2. V dropped 3 bases and J dropped 5; count of bases not matched to a gene: 18. Germline CDR1 is SGHRS and CDR2 is YFSETQ. This CDR3 is built from 20 residues. CDR3 amino acids: CASSWVASTSGGAPIDTQYF. CDR3 bases: TGCGCCAGCAGCTGGGTCGCGTCCACTAGCGGGGGGGCGCCCATAGATACGCAGTATTTT.

The chain uses TRBV5-6 and TRBJ1-4; D unclear. V was shortened by 4 bases and J by 0 bases, with 13 bases between the two germline ends. Germline-derived CDR1 and CDR2 are SGHDT and YYEEEE. The CDR3 runs to 16 residues. CDR3 sequence reads: CASSARRVATNEKLFF. CDR3 coding DNA: TGTGCCAGCAGCGCCCGACGGGTTGCAACTAATGAAAAACTGTTTTTT.

J is TRBJ1-1 and V is TRBV11-3; D not certain. In germline, CDR1 is SGHNT, CDR2 YENEEA. V shed 0 bases and J shed 4 bases, with 6 bases lying between them. This CDR3 has 13 residues. The CDR3 loop is CASSLDRSTEAFF. The DNA of the CDR3 is TGTGCCAGCAGCTTAGATCGGAGCACTGAAGCTTTCTTT.

Only a few counts were recorded for this clone. This chain joins TRBV7-6 and TRBJ1-2, with TRBD1 identical over 8 bases. The CDR3 contains 13 residues. Trimming took 5 bases from V and 4 from J; bases not matched to a gene: 3. CDR1 and CDR2 from the germline V gene are SGHVS and FNYEAQ. The CDR3, as DNA: TGTGCCAGCAGCGCGACAGGGGCCTATGGCTACACCTTC. Translated, it gives CASSATGAYGYTF.

In this sample, this clone turned up a few times. The rearrangement links TRBV3-1 (or the pseudogene TRBV3-2) to TRBJ1-6; possibly TRBD1 for D (5 bases). V was pared by 4 bases and J by 7 bases, with 14 bases between. The CDR3 extends over 15 amino acids. Germline V gene lookup returns CDR1 LGHDT and CDR2 YNNKEL (reference sequence). CDR3 sequence: CASSPELAGNSPLHF. The CDR3 nucleotides are TGTGCCAGCAGCCCCGAATTAGCAGGGAATTCACCCCTCCACTTT.

The J gene is TRBJ2-1, the V gene TRBV4-2; 12 nucleotides align to TRBD2. CDR3 length: 17 amino acids. Germline lookup yields CDR1 LGHNA and CDR2 YNFKEQ. With 0 bases clipped from V and 10 bases from J, the junction kept 10 bases outside the gene matches. The CDR3 protein is CASSQDLASGGAGEQFF. The CDR3 DNA sequence: TGTGCCAGCAGCCAAGATCTGGCTAGCGGGGGGGCAGGAGAGCAGTTCTTC.

The chain joins TRBV5-8 to TRBJ2-7; D gene ambiguous. The V gene lost 0 bases and the J gene lost 2 bases, with 6 bases spanning the gap. CDR3 size: 13 residues. The germline CDR1 and CDR2 sequences are SGHTS and YDEGEE. CDR3 nucleotides: TGTGCCAGCAGCTTGGGATACACCTACGAGCAGTACTTC. Residues: CASSLGYTYEQYF.

The rearrangement joins TRBV29-1 to TRBJ1-1; D not certain. V shed 7 bases and J shed 3 bases, with 9 bases lying between them. This CDR3 spans 11 amino acids. The germline V gene encodes CDR1 SQVTM and CDR2 ANQGSEA. The CDR3 region is CSAERDTEAFF. DNA of the CDR3: TGCAGCGCCGAGCGGGACACTGAAGCTTTCTTT.

The CDR3 reads CASGRDENQPQHF. The CDR3 nucleotides read TGTGCCAGTGGGAGGGACGAAAATCAGCCCCAGCATTTT. The rearrangement links TRBV9 to TRBJ1-5; D is possibly TRBD1 (5 bases). V was shortened by 8 bases and J by 4 bases, with 13 bases between the two germline ends. The germline CDR1 and CDR2 sequences are SGDLS and YYNGEE. The CDR3 has 13 amino acids.

In DNA form, the CDR3 reads TGCGCCAGCAGCTCCTCCATGGACAGGGGTGGGTACTATGGCTACACCTTC. Its translation: CASSSSMDRGGYYGYTF. V is TRBV5-1 and J is TRBJ1-2; 9 bases line up with TRBD1. V lost 3 bases and J lost 3; bases outside the gene matches: 12. The CDR3 runs to 17 residues. The germline V gene has CDR1 SGHRS and CDR2 YFSETQ.

The V gene is TRBV9, the J gene TRBJ1-6, with a possible D match to TRBD1 (5 bases). V dropped 3 bases and J dropped 8 bases, with 21 bases sitting between them. Germline CDR1 is SGDLS and CDR2 is YYNGEE. This CDR3 has 17 residues. For the CDR3, the DNA is TGTGCCAGCAGCGCGGGGGACCTACCGAAAAGCTATTCACCCCTCCACTTT. Its protein is CASSAGDLPKSYSPLHF.

The CDR3 bases are TGTGCCAGCAGTGAAGTGGGTTTGTGGGGACTAGCGGGGGGCAGGAGCTCCTACGAGCAGTACTTC. This translates into CASSEVGLWGLAGGRSSYEQYF. The chain joins TRBV6-1 to TRBJ2-7, with 15 bases lining up with TRBD2. The CDR3 has 22 amino acids. V gave up 1 base and J gave up 0 bases; unmatched junction bases: 16. From germline, CDR1 is MNHNS and CDR2 SASEGT.

The rearrangement joins TRBV25-1 to TRBJ1-1; D is possibly TRBD1 (5 bases). The CDR3 loop spans 15 amino acids. V dropped 4 bases and J dropped 3 bases, with 15 bases sitting between them. CDR1 is MGHDK and CDR2 is SYGVNS in the germline V gene. The CDR3 DNA follows: TGTGCCAGCAGTGCCACAGCGACGGGGGACACTGAAGCTTTCTTT. Translation gives CASSATATGDTEAFF.

This chain uses TRBV5-8 with TRBJ2-7; D perhaps matches TRBD2 (6 bases). V was trimmed by 3 bases and J by 5 bases, leaving 27 bases between them. The CDR3 has 18 residues. Looked up from germline, CDR1 is SGHTS and CDR2 is YDEGEE. The CDR3 protein is CASSSRWDSTTSRDEQYF. The CDR3 coding sequence is TGTGCCAGCAGCTCCAGGTGGGATTCGACGACTAGTCGGGACGAGCAGTACTTC.

The gene calls are TRBV15 and TRBJ1-2; 12 bases align to TRBD1. CDR3 length equals 16 residues. Looked up from germline, CDR1 is LNHNV and CDR2 is YYDKDF (reference sequence). Trimming took 2 bases from V and 4 from J; bases not matched to a gene: 5. The CDR3 region has the DNA TGTGCCACCAGCAGATCGGGACAGGGGGCGATCTATGGCTACACCTTC. Translation: CATSRSGQGAIYGYTF.

This clone has only a few counts. V gene TRBV5-1 combines with J gene TRBJ2-7, with D unclear. CDR1 is SGHRS, CDR2 YFSETQ, per germline. V lost 4 bases to trimming and J lost 3 bases, with 11 bases between them. This CDR3 region has 13 residues. CDR3 residues: CASSPSVRYEQYF. DNA for the CDR3: TGCGCCAGCAGCCCTTCTGTTCGCTACGAGCAGTACTTC.

This clone came up a few times. The V call is TRBV11-1, the J call TRBJ1-2, with TRBD1 matching over 8 bases. Germline V lookup: CDR1 SGHAT, CDR2 FQDESV (reference sequence). The CDR3 has 16 residues. The V gene end was trimmed by 5 bases and the J gene end by 1 base; junction bases not matched to a gene: 9. The CDR3 nucleotides read TGTGCCAGCAGCCAGGACAGGGTAGTGGATAACTATGGCTACACCTTC. It yields the protein CASSQDRVVDNYGYTF.

The chain is built from TRBV30 and TRBJ1-2, with TRBD1 matching 10 bases. The CDR3 loop spans 12 amino acids. The V gene end was trimmed by 5 bases and the J gene end by 7 bases; junction bases not matched to a gene: 4. Germline CDR1 reads GTSNPN; CDR2 reads SVGIG (reference sequence). The CDR3 region is CAWRTGGTGYTF. The CDR3 bases are TGTGCCTGGCGGACAGGGGGAACTGGCTACACCTTC.

The genes are TRBV27 and TRBJ1-2; TRBD1 matches 11 bases. The junction had 11 bases not matched to a gene; V was cut back by 3 bases and J by 8 bases. Germline CDR1 is MNHEY and CDR2 is SMNVEV (reference sequence). This CDR3 contains 16 residues. CDR3 in DNA: TGTGCCAGCAGTTTCTTCCCTCGGACAGGGGGCGGGGGCTACACCTTC. This encodes CASSFFPRTGGGGYTF.

The chain joins TRBV15 to TRBJ1-1; no firm D call. Trimming removed 1 base at V and 5 bases at J, with 8 bases between. CDR1 LNHNV and CDR2 YYDKDF come from the germline V gene (reference sequence). CDR3 length equals 13 residues. CDR3 nucleotide sequence: TGTGCCACCAGCAGAGTCGACATTACTGAAGCTTTCTTT. Amino acids: CATSRVDITEAFF.

The CDR3 DNA sequence: TGCGCCAGCAGCCCCGAAACAGGACCCTACGAGCAGTACTTC. This sequence encodes CASSPETGPYEQYF. This chain links TRBV5-1 with TRBJ2-7; a possible D gene is TRBD1 (5 bases). The germline gives CDR1 SGHRS, CDR2 YFSETQ. V gave up 4 bases and J gave up 2 bases, with 13 bases separating them. The CDR3 runs to 14 residues.

The count of this clone is one. The J gene is TRBJ1-2, the V gene TRBV7-2; D is perhaps TRBD1 (6 bases). This CDR3 is 15 amino acids long. V lost 6 bases and J 0 bases, leaving 14 bases between the germline ends. Germline values: CDR1 SGHTA, CDR2 FQGNSA. DNA of the CDR3: TGTGCCAGCAGTTATACAGGGCCTACTAACTATGGCTACACCTTC. Protein: CASSYTGPTNYGYTF.

The rearrangement uses TRBV7-2 and TRBJ1-2, with D perhaps TRBD1 (5 bases). V was cut by 5 bases and J by 8 bases, with 12 bases left in between. This CDR3 region has 12 residues. Germline loops: CDR1 SGHTA, CDR2 FQGNSA. CDR3 sequence reads: CASSRDRSGYTF. CDR3 in DNA: TGTGCCAGCAGCCGCGACAGATCGGGCTACACCTTC. The variable domain in full, completed from reference TRBV7-2 and TRBJ1-2, reads GAGVSQSPSNKVTEKGKDVELRCDPISGHTALYWYRQSLGQGLEFLIYFQGNSAPDKSGLPSDRFSAERTGGSVSTLTIQRTQQEDSAVYLCASSRDRSGYTFGSGTRLTVV.

In its sample, this clone was seen a few times. The V gene is TRBV7-8, the J gene TRBJ2-7; D perhaps matches TRBD2 (5 bases). The germline gives CDR1 SGHVS, CDR2 FQNEAQ. CDR3 length: 14 residues. Trimming cost V 5 bases and J 0 bases, with 11 bases left between them. CDR3: CASSLLVSSYEQYF. CDR3 in DNA: TGTGCCAGCAGCCTACTAGTTAGCTCCTACGAGCAGTACTTC. The full variable domain, its missing parts supplied by reference TRBV7-8 and TRBJ2-7, is GAGVSQSPRYKVAKRGQDVALRCDPISGHVSLFWYQQALGQGPEFLTYFQNEAQLDKSGLPSDRFFAERPEGSVSTLKIQRTQQEDSAVYLCASSLLVSSYEQYFGPGTRLTVT.

This sequence joins TRBV7-2 and TRBJ2-5, with 8 nucleotides matching TRBD2. The trim removed 5 bases at V and 2 bases at J, leaving 7 bases unmatched. The CDR3 has 15 residues. The V gene's germline CDR1 is SGHTA and CDR2 FQGNSA. The CDR3 sequence is CASSQRAGEQETQYF. The CDR3 DNA is TGTGCCAGCAGCCAAAGAGCGGGGGAGCAAGAGACCCAGTACTTC.

V and J are TRBV30 and TRBJ2-7, with D perhaps TRBD2 (8 bases). Germline values: CDR1 GTSNPN, CDR2 SVGIG (reference sequence). This CDR3 contains 19 residues. V was trimmed by 0 bases and J by 3 bases, leaving 27 bases between them. The CDR3 region is CAWSVREGAGISKIYEQYF. The DNA for the CDR3 is TGTGCCTGGAGTGTACGGGAGGGGGCCGGGATCTCAAAAATCTACGAGCAGTACTTC.